The 25 T cell receptor beta chains in this list originate from one sample, sequenced in a study of blood T cell repertoires in COVID-19. Clones were read by immunoSEQ multiplex PCR, and TCRdb kept only the in-frame ones, dropping some. Among more than 110,000 clones listed, roughly 85% were seen once. The source material was peripheral blood. The receptors originated from a man in his sixties with acute or convalescent COVID-19.

The rearrangement uses TRBV6-1 and TRBJ2-1, with 11 bases lining up with TRBD1. The CDR3 covers 14 residues. Germline V gene sequence: CDR1 MNHNS, CDR2 SASEGT. J was trimmed by 5 bases and V by 5 bases; bases with no gene match: 2. CDR3 protein: CASSRDRGNNEQFF. DNA for the CDR3: TGTGCCAGCAGTCGGGACAGGGGGAACAATGAGCAGTTCTTC.

The chain joins TRBV5-6 to TRBJ2-5; possibly TRBD1 for D (5 bases). V lost 4 bases and J lost 3, with 16 bases in between. From germline, CDR1 is SGHDT and CDR2 YYEEEE. This CDR3 has 15 amino acids. CDR3: CASSQQRRGKETQYF. The CDR3, as DNA: TGTGCCAGCAGCCAGCAACGAAGGGGTAAAGAGACCCAGTACTTC.

This chain connects TRBV18 to TRBJ1-5; TRBD1 matches at 9 bases. V gave up 6 bases and J gave up 7 bases; unmatched junction bases: 10. The V gene's germline CDR1 is KGHSH and CDR2 LQKENI. CDR3 length: 15 amino acids. The CDR3 region has the DNA TGTGCCAGCTCCGAGGGGGGACAGGGCGGACAGCCCCAGCATTTT. Its protein product is CASSEGGQGGQPQHF.

The chain employs TRBV18 and TRBJ2-1; 12 bases fit TRBD1. Losses at the gene ends were 8 bases for V and 5 bases for J; bases not matched to a gene: 13. This CDR3 contains 17 residues. Germline V CDR1 and CDR2: KGHSH, LQKENI. As DNA, the CDR3 is TGTGCCAGCCTACCCCCGGGACAGGGGGCGATTGACAATGAGCAGTTCTTC. It translates to CASLPPGQGAIDNEQFF.

This clone appeared once. The rearrangement links TRBV19 to TRBJ1-1, with D maybe TRBD1 (5 bases). Trimming left V 5 bases short and J 6 bases short, with 16 bases between. Germline V gene data show CDR1 as LNHDA and CDR2 as SQIVND (reference sequence). This CDR3 region has 14 residues. CDR3 sequence: CASSPPGGIAEAFF. CDR3 sequence (DNA): TGTGCCAGTAGTCCCCCGGGGGGGATCGCTGAAGCTTTCTTT.

This clone was counted only a few times. The rearrangement links TRBV2 to TRBJ2-7; maybe TRBD1 (5 bases). The length of the CDR3 is 12 residues. V was shortened by 5 bases and J by 4 bases, with 9 bases between the two germline ends. Germline CDR1 and CDR2: SNHLY and FYNNEI. The CDR3 region has the DNA TGTGCCAGCAGTACAGGACATTACGAGCAGTACTTC. Protein sequence: CASSTGHYEQYF.

This rearrangement joins TRBV6-2 or TRBV6-3 to TRBJ2-5; 11 bases map to TRBD2. This CDR3 is built from 16 residues. The V and J ends lost 2 bases and 1 base, in that order; junction bases with no gene match: 3. Germline-derived CDR1 and CDR2 are MNHEY and SVGEGT. CDR3 sequence reads: CASSYVLAGGQETQYF. The CDR3 nucleotides read TGTGCCAGCAGTTACGTGCTAGCGGGAGGCCAAGAGACCCAGTACTTC.

In its sample, this clone was seen once. The chain links TRBV19 to TRBJ1-2; unclear D gene. The CDR3 loop spans 13 amino acids. Germline V gene sequence: CDR1 LNHDA, CDR2 SQIVND (reference sequence). The V and J ends lost 5 bases and 3 bases respectively, with 10 bases between them. CDR3 sequence reads: CASSFQMHYGYTF. The CDR3 DNA follows: TGTGCCAGTAGTTTCCAGATGCACTATGGCTACACCTTC.

The rearrangement joins TRBV7-9 to TRBJ2-5; 7 bases line up with TRBD1. CDR1 is SEHNR, CDR2 FQNEAQ, per germline (reference sequence). After removal of 0 bases from V and 7 bases from J, the junction contained 8 bases not matched to a gene. The CDR3 runs to 15 residues. CDR3 nucleotides: TGTGCCAGCAGCTTAGCTACGACAGGGTTCGGGACCCAGTACTTC. Protein product: CASSLATTGFGTQYF.

This clone appeared once. The chain joins TRBV7-2 to TRBJ1-5; 8 bases are shared with TRBD1. Germline values: CDR1 SGHTA, CDR2 FQGNSA. The trim removed 2 bases at V and 6 bases at J, leaving 6 bases unmatched. The CDR3 covers 15 residues. The CDR3 DNA reads as TGTGCCAGCAGCTTACACAGGGGGGGAGGTCAGCCCCAGCATTTT. The encoded protein is CASSLHRGGGQPQHF.

The V and J genes are TRBV6-6 and TRBJ2-7, with 9 bases lining up with TRBD1. V gave up 5 bases and J gave up 5 bases; unmatched junction bases: 10. CDR1 MNHNY and CDR2 SVGAGI come from the germline V gene (reference sequence). This CDR3 contains 15 residues. The CDR3 protein is CASSPARDRANEQYF. Here the CDR3 DNA reads TGTGCCAGCAGTCCGGCCCGGGACAGGGCCAACGAGCAGTACTTC.

V and J are TRBV20-1 and TRBJ2-3; 12 bases match TRBD2. CDR1 DFQATT and CDR2 SNEGSKA come from the germline V gene (reference sequence). The trim removed 3 bases at V and 2 bases at J, leaving 3 bases unmatched. This CDR3 is 15 amino acids long. DNA for the CDR3: TGCAGTGCTAGTTGGACTAGCGGGGTCACAGATACGCAGTATTTT. This translates into CSASWTSGVTDTQYF.

The rearrangement uses TRBV6-5 and TRBJ1-2, with 10 nucleotides matching TRBD1. This CDR3 has 13 amino acids. V was pared by 2 bases and J by 7 bases, with 1 base of the junction left unmatched. Germline CDR1 reads MNHEY; CDR2 reads SVGAGI. The CDR3 spells CASSYRQGAGYTF. The DNA of the CDR3 is TGTGCCAGCAGTTACCGACAGGGGGCTGGCTACACCTTC.

The rearrangement links TRBV30 to TRBJ1-2; no clear D. The CDR3 totals 13 residues. Germline V gene lookup returns CDR1 GTSNPN and CDR2 SVGIG (reference sequence). Trimming took off 1 base at V and 7 bases at J, with 13 bases between the two ends. CDR3 in DNA: TGTGCCTGGAGTGGGAGGGCTCGTGGTGGCTACACCTTC. Its translation: CAWSGRARGGYTF.

The chain recombines TRBV7-9 with TRBJ2-1, with TRBD1 matching 8 bases. The J segment lost 0 bases and the V segment lost 5 bases, leaving 15 bases of the junction unmatched. Per the germline V gene, CDR1 is SEHNR and CDR2 is FQNEAQ (reference sequence). This CDR3 comprises 19 residues. The DNA of the CDR3 is TGTGCCAGCAGCACCACCGGGACAGGCGTTACGAGCTCCTACAATGAGCAGTTCTTC. Amino acids: CASSTTGTGVTSSYNEQFF.

The V and J genes are TRBV24-1 and TRBJ2-7; no clear D. Trimming removed 5 bases at V and 4 bases at J, with 26 bases between. The CDR3 runs 18 residues. Germline CDR1 KGHDR, CDR2 SFDVKD. The CDR3, as DNA: TGTGCCACCAGTGGAGCCCCGGCCGGCCAACCCCGGGTTTACGAGCAGTACTTC. The encoded protein is CATSGAPAGQPRVYEQYF.

The genes are TRBV18 and TRBJ2-5, with a tentative D call TRBD1 (6 bases). Germline V gene lookup returns CDR1 KGHSH and CDR2 LQKENI. V was trimmed by 2 bases and J by 7 bases, leaving 17 bases between them. The CDR3 is 15 amino acids. The CDR3, as DNA: TGTGCCAGCTCACCAACCCCCGGACAGACAGGGACCCAGTACTTC. Protein: CASSPTPGQTGTQYF.

The CDR3 DNA is TGTGCCAGCAGTGGACTAGCGGGAAGAAACGAGCAGTACTTC. This sequence encodes CASSGLAGRNEQYF. The V gene is TRBV6-2 or TRBV6-3, the J gene TRBJ2-7; 12 bases map to TRBD2. Per the germline V gene, CDR1 is MNHEY and CDR2 is SVGEGT. The CDR3 is 14 residues long. Trimming at V came to 5 bases and at J to 5 bases, leaving 4 bases not matched to a gene.

The chain recombines TRBV27 with TRBJ1-2, with D possibly being TRBD1 (6 bases). Germline V lookup: CDR1 MNHEY, CDR2 SMNVEV (reference sequence). V was pared by 1 base and J by 6 bases, with 12 bases between. This CDR3 has 14 residues. CDR3 amino acids: CASSLYVGAHGYTF. The CDR3 DNA sequence: TGTGCCAGCAGTTTATATGTGGGGGCGCATGGCTACACCTTC.

This clone was seen a few times. This chain connects TRBV2 to TRBJ1-2, with a tentative D call TRBD1 (6 bases). Germline-derived CDR1 and CDR2 are SNHLY and FYNNEI. V lost 0 bases and J lost 8, with 13 bases in between. The CDR3 loop spans 14 amino acids. The CDR3 spells CASSEALRTDGYTF. In DNA, the CDR3 is TGTGCCAGCAGTGAAGCGCTTCGGACAGACGGCTACACCTTC.

The genes are TRBV29-1 and TRBJ1-1; D unclear. CDR1 is SQVTM and CDR2 is ANQGSEA in the germline V gene. Trimming removed 3 bases from V and 0 bases from J, with 11 bases in between. This CDR3 region has 14 residues. CDR3 nucleotide sequence: TGCAGCGTTGATTCCAGACTGATGAACACTGAAGCTTTCTTT. It yields the protein CSVDSRLMNTEAFF.

The gene calls are TRBV28 and TRBJ1-1; D call uncertain. This CDR3 comprises 15 residues. Germline assignment: CDR1 MDHEN and CDR2 SYDVKM. Trimming pared 3 bases from V and 0 bases from J, leaving 11 bases between. CDR3 DNA sequence: TGTGCCAGCAGTTTCGTCGGGGTTATGAACACTGAAGCTTTCTTT. It yields the protein CASSFVGVMNTEAFF.

This clone came up a few times. The rearrangement joins TRBV7-2 to TRBJ2-7; tentatively, D is TRBD2 (5 bases). The V end lost 6 bases, the J end lost 3 bases, and 15 bases lay between the germline ends. The CDR3 sequence is 14 residues long. CDR1 and CDR2 from the germline V gene are SGHTA and FQGNSA. The CDR3: CASRRERVDYEQYF. Written as DNA, the CDR3 is TGTGCCAGCAGGAGAGAGAGGGTTGACTACGAGCAGTACTTC.

The rearrangement links TRBV7-9 to TRBJ2-1; 10 nucleotides agree with TRBD2. CDR1 is SEHNR, CDR2 FQNEAQ, per germline (reference sequence). V was pared by 3 bases and J by 8 bases, with 4 bases of the junction left unmatched. CDR3 size: 14 residues. CDR3 residues: CASSLGLARDEQFF. CDR3 coding DNA: TGTGCCAGCAGCTTGGGACTAGCGCGGGATGAGCAGTTCTTC.

This clone was seen a single time. V usage is TRBV14 and J usage is TRBJ1-1; TRBD1 might be the D (5 bases). The germline V gene encodes CDR1 SGHDN and CDR2 FVKESK. The germline V and J ends were trimmed by 3 bases and 2 bases, with 13 bases remaining between them. This CDR3 is 15 amino acids long. CDR3: CASSHRVGGNTEAFF. DNA for the CDR3: TGTGCCAGCAGCCACAGGGTGGGGGGAAACACTGAAGCTTTCTTT. The variable domain in full, completed from reference TRBV14 and TRBJ1-1, reads EAGVTQFPSHSVIEKGQTVTLRCDPISGHDNLYWYRRVMGKEIKFLLHFVKESKQDESGMPNNRFLAERTGGTYSTLKVQPAELEDSGVYFCASSHRVGGNTEAFFGQGTRLTVV.